This entry lists 5 T cell receptor beta chains sequenced from one sample in a study of Graves' ophthalmopathy and Graves' hyperthyroidism. The TCR beta CDR3 regions underwent amplification from RNA transcripts. An opening RT-PCR round employed HTBI primers and preceded a second-round multiplex PCR. TCRdb passed the multiplex PCR reads through MiXCR, listing each CDR3 protein once. The sample has hundreds of thousands of distinct CDR3 sequences; about 20% are singletons. The specimen sequenced was peripheral blood. The receptors derive from a woman aged 18-30 years with stable Graves' hyperthyroidism. Some clones in this sample may be carry-over from other donors' samples.

This sequence joins TRBV6-5 and TRBJ2-5, with 7 bases matching TRBD2. Germline V gives CDR1 MNHEY, CDR2 SVGAGI. With 3 bases clipped from V and 2 bases from J, the junction kept 6 bases outside the gene matches. This CDR3 region has 15 residues. The CDR3 nucleotides are TGTGCCAGCAGTTATACTAGCGCTCTACAAGAGACCCAGTACTTC. It specifies CASSYTSALQETQYF.

This clonotype has a count of ten or more. V gene TRBV9 combines with J gene TRBJ2-7, with a tentative D call TRBD1 (6 bases). The V end was cut by 0 bases, the J end by 6 bases, with 13 bases between. This CDR3 region has 14 residues. From germline, CDR1 is SGDLS and CDR2 YYNGEE. DNA for the CDR3: TGTGCCAGCAGCGTAGTCGGGACACCTTCCGAGCAGTACTTC. Its translation is CASSVVGTPSEQYF.

Comment on this clonotype: A read error may be the cause here, since a much bigger clone is one base away. Because the CDR3 is missing its conserved closing phenylalanine or tryptophan, this is likely a read error. This rearrangement joins TRBV24-1 to TRBJ2-7; no definite D call. The V and J ends lost 4 bases and 5 bases respectively, with 8 bases between them. CDR1 and CDR2 from the germline V gene are KGHDR and SFDVKD. The CDR3 is 12 amino acids. In nucleotides, the CDR3 is TGTGCCACCAGTGACCCTCGGGACGAGCAGTACTCC. It is translated as CATSDPRDEQYS.

Ten or more counts support this clonotype. The V call is TRBV12-3 or TRBV12-4, the J call TRBJ2-5; TRBD2 is a possible D gene (7 bases). The CDR3 sequence is 15 residues long. V dropped 5 bases and J dropped 5 bases, with 18 bases sitting between them. The CDR3 here is CASSPMGGGGETQYF. The CDR3 coding sequence is TGTGCCAGCAGTCCTATGGGAGGGGGTGGCGAGACCCAGTACTTC.

This clonotype was counted at least ten times. The gene calls are TRBV6-1 and TRBJ1-2, with D maybe TRBD1 (6 bases). The CDR3 sequence is 13 residues long. V lost 6 bases and J 6 bases, leaving 14 bases between the germline ends. CDR1 and CDR2 from the germline V gene are MNHNS and SASEGT. The CDR3 DNA is TGTGCCAGCAGAACCCTGGACAGTCATGGCTACACCTTC. Its translation: CASRTLDSHGYTF.